These 16 T cell receptor beta chains came from one sample sequenced in a study of cytomegalovirus exposure and HLA in healthy donors. Sequencing used immunoSEQ multiplex PCR; TCRdb keeps in-frame clones, though not all of them. Found here are approximately 150,000 clones, about 90% of them singletons; the top ten hold approximately 2.9%. Sequencing used PBMCs. These receptors were taken from a woman between 18 and 29 years old in good health and CMV-seropositive.

The rearrangement links TRBV5-1 to TRBJ2-7; 8 bases match TRBD2. Germline V gene lookup returns CDR1 SGHRS and CDR2 YFSETQ. Unmatched junction bases numbered 19, after V lost 1 base and J lost 7 bases. The CDR3 is made up of 18 amino acids. The DNA for the CDR3 is TGCGCCAGCAGCTTGCTCCCCCTAACAGGCCGGGCGGGAGGTGAGCAGTACTTC. Translated: CASSLLPLTGRAGGEQYF.

CDR3 nucleotides: TGCAGCGTTGGGGAGAGAACAATACACCGCCTTAACTATGGCTACACCTTC. This translates into CSVGERTIHRLNYGYTF. The rearrangement uses TRBV29-1 and TRBJ1-2; D is ambiguous. Germline lookup yields CDR1 SQVTM and CDR2 ANQGSEA. This CDR3 has 17 residues. V was trimmed by 4 bases and J by 1 base, leaving 22 bases between them. Using reference TRBV29-1 and TRBJ1-2 for the parts outside the CDR3, the full variable domain is SAVISQKPSRDICQRGTSLTIQCQVDSQVTMMFWYRQQPGQSLTLIATANQGSEATYESGFVIDKFPISRPNLTFSTLTVSNMSPEDSSIYLCSVGERTIHRLNYGYTFGSGTRLTVV.

CDR3: CSDTTVEVGQYNSPLHF. The CDR3 nucleotides are TGCAGCGATACGACTGTTGAGGTAGGACAATATAATTCACCCCTCCACTTT. The chain is built from TRBV29-1 and TRBJ1-6; possibly TRBD1 for D (5 bases). Trimming cost V 7 bases and J 4 bases, with 23 bases left between them. Germline assignment: CDR1 SQVTM and CDR2 ANQGSEA. CDR3 length: 17 residues. Based on the CDR3 plus reference TRBV29-1 and TRBJ1-6, the full variable domain is SAVISQKPSRDICQRGTSLTIQCQVDSQVTMMFWYRQQPGQSLTLIATANQGSEATYESGFVIDKFPISRPNLTFSTLTVSNMSPEDSSIYLCSDTTVEVGQYNSPLHFGNGTRLTVT.

This chain uses TRBV5-6 with TRBJ2-7; D is undetermined. The V end was cut by 3 bases, the J end by 5 bases, with 12 bases between. The CDR3 consists of 13 residues. CDR1 is SGHDT and CDR2 is YYEEEE in the germline V gene. The CDR3, as DNA: TGTGCCAGCAGCTACTACGTTAGACACGAGCAGTACTTC. Amino acid sequence: CASSYYVRHEQYF.

The chain is built from TRBV6-5 and TRBJ2-7; tentative D call: TRBD1 (5 bases). Germline V gives CDR1 MNHEY, CDR2 SVGAGI. Between the trimmed V and J ends, which lost 5 bases and 12 bases, there was a span of 14 bases. The CDR3 spans 11 residues. CDR3 amino acids: CASSQGHLGYF. The CDR3, as DNA: TGTGCCAGCAGTCAAGGACACTTGGGGTACTTC.

The CDR3, as DNA: TGCAGCGTTGAAGCACAGCTGAACACTGAAGCTTTCTTT. It encodes CSVEAQLNTEAFF. The chain employs TRBV29-1 and TRBJ1-1; no reliable D call. The germline gives CDR1 SQVTM, CDR2 ANQGSEA. The CDR3 spans 13 residues. Trimming removed 1 base from V and 0 bases from J, with 6 bases in between.

CDR3 coding DNA: TGTGCCAGCAGTTCGAGTCAGAGCGGGGCTTACAATGAGCAGTTCTTC. Protein: CASSSSQSGAYNEQFF. The V call is TRBV27, the J call TRBJ2-1; 7 bases match TRBD2. V shed 4 bases, J shed 4 bases, and the junction held 10 bases outside the gene matches. CDR1 and CDR2 (germline): MNHEY, SMNVEV (reference sequence). The CDR3 length is 16 residues.

The CDR3 nucleotides read TGTGCCAGCAGCTTGGAGGGGGTCTATGGCTACACCTTC. This gives the protein CASSLEGVYGYTF. This sequence joins TRBV5-5 and TRBJ1-2; a weak D match, TRBD1 (6 bases). Trimming took 0 bases from V and 4 from J, leaving 7 bases between them. The germline CDR1 and CDR2 sequences are SGHKS and YYEKEE (reference sequence). The CDR3 runs to 13 residues.

This chain joins TRBV15 and TRBJ1-4; D remains ambiguous. The V gene lost 3 bases and the J gene lost 8 bases, with 4 bases spanning the gap. CDR3 length equals 11 residues. The germline V gene has CDR1 LNHNV and CDR2 YYDKDF (reference sequence). The DNA for the CDR3 is TGTGCCACCAGCAGCGTCGAAAAACTGTTTTTT. Its translation: CATSSVEKLFF.

The chain is built from TRBV4-2 and TRBJ2-2; D is possibly TRBD2 (6 bases). CDR3 length: 12 amino acids. V was shortened by 5 bases and J by 7 bases, with 8 bases between the two germline ends. Germline V gives CDR1 LGHNA, CDR2 YNFKEQ. The CDR3 nucleotides are TGTGCCAGCAGCTATAGCGGCGGGGAGCTGTTTTTT. Residues: CASSYSGGELFF.

As concerns this clone: The junction departs from germline at one end; a sequencing error may be responsible. The same CDR3 is also encoded by other DNA sequences in this sample. The chain joins TRBV19 to TRBJ2-5; 7 nucleotides line up with TRBD1. The CDR3 has 12 residues. CDR1 and CDR2 (germline): LNHDA, SQIVND (reference sequence). CDR3 loop: CASSIGGETQYF. The DNA of the CDR3 is TGTGCCAGTAGCATAGGGGGCGAGACCCAGTACTTC.

The CDR3 reads CASRVGGDEQYF. For the CDR3, the DNA is TGTGCCAGTAGAGTGGGGGGTGACGAGCAGTACTTC. The chain employs TRBV19 and TRBJ2-7; maybe TRBD2 (6 bases). CDR1 and CDR2 (germline): LNHDA, SQIVND (reference sequence). V lost 6 bases and J lost 5, with 11 bases in between. This CDR3 is 12 amino acids long.

The V gene is TRBV5-1, the J gene TRBJ2-1; 9 nucleotides line up with TRBD2. The CDR3 totals 17 residues. Germline V gene lookup returns CDR1 SGHRS and CDR2 YFSETQ. V was pared by 4 bases and J by 2 bases, with 10 bases of the junction left unmatched. The CDR3 loop reads CASSPPALAGPYNEQFF. Written as DNA, the CDR3 is TGCGCCAGCAGCCCTCCCGCTCTAGCGGGACCCTACAATGAGCAGTTCTTC.

The rearrangement links TRBV5-4 to TRBJ2-3; possibly TRBD2 for D (6 bases). The CDR3 loop spans 17 amino acids. Trimming took 4 bases from V and 4 from J, leaving 22 bases between them. Looked up from germline, CDR1 is SGHNT and CDR2 is YYREEE (reference sequence). The CDR3 sequence: CASSPQGKWGDPDTQYF. CDR3 DNA: TGTGCCAGCAGCCCCCAAGGAAAATGGGGGGACCCAGATACGCAGTATTTT.

This chain joins TRBV11-2 and TRBJ2-3; 7 nucleotides match TRBD2. This CDR3 has 13 amino acids. Germline CDR1 reads SGHAT; CDR2 reads FQNNGV. V lost 5 bases, J lost 2 bases, and 1 base stayed unmatched. The CDR3 is CASSRDYTDTQYF. The DNA for the CDR3 is TGTGCCAGCAGCCGGGACTACACAGATACGCAGTATTTT.

This chain joins TRBV27 and TRBJ2-3, with 16 bases aligning to TRBD2. V was pared by 7 bases and J by 4 bases, with 2 bases of the junction left unmatched. The CDR3 consists of 15 residues. The V gene's germline CDR1 is MNHEY and CDR2 SMNVEV (reference sequence). The CDR3 DNA reads as TGTGCCAGCAAAGGGACTAGCGGGAGGGCAGATACGCAGTATTTT. Protein sequence: CASKGTSGRADTQYF.